What follows are 10 T cell receptor beta chains derived from one specimen sequenced in a study of post-analysis software for immune sequencing data. Overall study results and limits: Four or five TRBV segments were more frequent in patients than controls; TRBV5-6, TRBV5-1 and TRBV20-1 belonged to this group.

Carried by the TCR beta cDNA libraries were unique molecular identifiers. TCRdb reanalysed the PCR reads using MiXCR and keeps one entry per CDR3 protein. Here the sample spans 350,000 to 450,000 distinct CDR3 sequences, less than 40% being singletons. Antigens of these TCRs are unknown. The sequenced material came from blood. These receptor sequences come from a girl aged 5 to 17 with multiple sclerosis.

This chain uses TRBV20-1 with TRBJ2-5, with D unresolved. V was cut by 6 bases and J by 1 base, with 12 bases left in between. In germline, CDR1 is DFQATT, CDR2 SNEGSKA (reference sequence). The CDR3 is 13 residues long. The CDR3 here is CSAVEWIQETQYF. The CDR3 coding sequence is TGCAGTGCCGTCGAGTGGATCCAAGAGACCCAGTACTTC.

The J gene is TRBJ1-2, the V gene TRBV29-1, with D perhaps matching TRBD1 (5 bases). CDR3 length: 14 residues. The V end was cut by 0 bases, the J end by 0 bases, with 8 bases between. Per germline, CDR1 SQVTM and CDR2 ANQGSEA. This chain's CDR3 is CSVEEGQPNYGYTF. The CDR3 nucleotides read TGCAGCGTTGAAGAGGGGCAACCTAACTATGGCTACACCTTC.

Of note for this clonotype: The junction and the germline gene differ at one end; a read error may be behind it. The chain joins TRBV29-1 to TRBJ2-3; the D call may be TRBD1 or TRBD2 (5 bases each). The germline gives CDR1 SQVTM, CDR2 ANQGSEA. The CDR3 is made up of 12 amino acids. The CDR3 spells CSGEGDPDTQYF. Here the CDR3 DNA reads TGCAGCGGTGAAGGGGACCCAGATACGCAGTATTTT.

This clonotype was seen more than once but under ten times. The V call is TRBV10-3, the J call TRBJ2-2; TRBD1 matches 10 bases. The CDR3 runs 15 residues. From germline, CDR1 is ENHRY and CDR2 SYGVKD. V lost 6 bases to trimming and J lost 7 bases; unmatched junction nucleotides: 8. CDR3 residues: CAIRNPGQGSGELFF. For the CDR3, the DNA is TGTGCCATCAGAAACCCGGGACAGGGGAGCGGGGAGCTGTTTTTT.

The J gene is TRBJ2-1, the V gene TRBV5-1; D possibly corresponds to TRBD2 (6 bases). V lost 1 base and J lost 2, with 13 bases in between. The CDR3 length is 16 residues. Germline V gene lookup returns CDR1 SGHRS and CDR2 YFSETQ. The CDR3 region has the DNA TGCGCCAGCAGCTTGTCCTTCGGGGGAGCCTACAATGAGCAGTTCTTC. Amino acid sequence: CASSLSFGGAYNEQFF.

V gene TRBV4-2 combines with J gene TRBJ2-3, with D tentatively TRBD1 (5 bases). The CDR3 loop spans 17 amino acids. Trimming left V 0 bases short and J 0 bases short, with 13 bases between. Germline values: CDR1 LGHNA, CDR2 YNFKEQ. DNA of the CDR3: TGTGCCAGCAGCCAAGACGGGCAGGGTCGGAGCACAGATACGCAGTATTTT. Residues: CASSQDGQGRSTDTQYF.

The sample holds a few counts of this clonotype. The rearrangement uses TRBV18 and TRBJ1-2; possibly TRBD1 for D (6 bases). V lost 0 bases to trimming and J lost 3 bases, with 29 bases between them. CDR3 length: 21 residues. Germline CDR1 and CDR2: KGHSH and LQKENI. The CDR3 DNA follows: TGTGCCAGCTCACCACCAGGAGTGGGGAGACAGGCCCCTGGCCGTGACTATGGCTACACCTTC. It specifies CASSPPGVGRQAPGRDYGYTF. Full variable domain (remainder filled in from reference TRBV18 and TRBJ1-2): NAGVMQNPRHLVRRRGQEARLRCSPMKGHSHVYWYRQLPEEGLKFMVYLQKENIIDESGMPKERFSAEFPKEGPSILRIQQVVRGDSAAYFCASSPPGVGRQAPGRDYGYTFGSGTRLTVV.

This clonotype has just a few counts. The chain combines TRBV6-6 with TRBJ1-2, with a possible D match to TRBD1 (6 bases). The CDR3 totals 15 residues. Germline CDR1 and CDR2: MNHNY and SVGAGI (reference sequence). V was trimmed by 7 bases and J by 6 bases, leaving 21 bases between them. CDR3 protein: CASMSLVGGDNGYTF. Written as DNA, the CDR3 is TGTGCCAGCATGTCCCTTGTGGGGGGGGACAATGGCTACACCTTC.

The table lists this clonotype with many counts. One end of the junction varies from germline; a read error may be responsible. The CDR3, as DNA: TGTGCCAGCAGTTTAGCGGGGGGACCCTACGAGCAGTACTTC. It encodes CASSLAGGPYEQYF. This chain uses TRBV7-2 with TRBJ2-7; 10 bases map to TRBD2. The CDR3 extends over 14 amino acids. Germline CDR1 reads SGHTA; CDR2 reads FQGNSA.

This clonotype has just a few counts. The chain carries TRBV29-1 and TRBJ2-6; D possibly corresponds to TRBD1 (6 bases). The CDR3 consists of 16 residues. Between the trimmed V and J ends, which lost 2 bases and 0 bases, there was a span of 11 bases. CDR1 is SQVTM and CDR2 is ANQGSEA in the germline V gene. The CDR3 coding sequence is TGCAGCGTTGAAAGGGACACAGACTCTGGGGCCAACGTCCTGACTTTC. As protein: CSVERDTDSGANVLTF.